This is a list of T cell receptor beta chains from one sample in a study of sequential checkpoint blockade in melanoma. The repertoire was sequenced with immunoSEQ multiplex PCR; TCRdb's copy has only in-frame clones and lacks some. The table lists about 21,000 clones, around 80% of them singletons, with around 35% in the top ten. This sample comprised CD8+ T cells sorted from blood (inferred from file names), obtained from a patient given nivolumab and ipilimumab in sequence. The receptors were sampled from a human donor with melanoma. Both conserved end residues are part of each CDR3. The D gene is left open where the match is weak. Size is omitted from some rows. Given values are once, few, many or a class for expanded clones.

cdr3_nt	cdr3_aa	clone_size	j_call	d_call	v_call
TGTGCCAGCAGCCAAGATCTTAAGGGGTACGGTGAAAAACTGTTTTTT	CASSQDLKGYGEKLFF	NA	TRBJ1-4	NA	TRBV14
TGTGCCAGCAGCTTGTATGGGGGAGAGGAGGGATACGAGCAGTACTTC	CASSLYGGEEGYEQYF	NA	TRBJ2-7	NA	TRBV7-3
TGTGCCAGCAGTTTAAGGGTACAGGGGGCTAACCAGCCCCAGCATTTT	CASSLRVQGANQPQHF	NA	TRBJ1-5	TRBD1	TRBV27
TGTGCCAGCAGCCACCTACAGGGTGGTGGGGGCTACACCTTC	CASSHLQGGGGYTF	NA	TRBJ1-2	NA	TRBV14
TGTGCCAGCAGCGTAGACTCGGGGACTGAAGCTTTCTTT	CASSVDSGTEAFF	NA	TRBJ1-1	NA	TRBV9
TGTGCCAGTAGTATGGGGCACAGTCAGCCCCAGCATTTT	CASSMGHSQPQHF	NA	TRBJ1-5	NA	TRBV19
TGTGCCAGCAGCTCCGCCGGCGGCAGGGCATTTGGCTACACCTTC	CASSSAGGRAFGYTF	NA	TRBJ1-2	NA	TRBV5-6
TGTGCCAGCAGCTCTTTAGACAGAGACTCCGATTCACCCCTCCACTTT	CASSSLDRDSDSPLHF	few	TRBJ1-6	NA	TRBV5-6
TGTGCCAGCAGGGCGGGGATGGGCAGCTCCTACGAGCAGTACTTC	CASRAGMGSSYEQYF	NA	TRBJ2-7	NA	TRBV28
TGTGCCAGTAGTCTGGGACTAGCAGAGACCCAGTACTTC	CASSLGLAETQYF	NA	TRBJ2-5	TRBD2	TRBV19
TGTGCCAGCAGCTTAGCGGGACAGTTGTTGGATGAGCAGTTCTTC	CASSLAGQLLDEQFF	NA	TRBJ2-1	TRBD1	TRBV7-2
TGTGCCAGCACGCTTCGGGACAGATATGGCTACACCTTC	CASTLRDRYGYTF	few	TRBJ1-2	TRBD1	TRBV6-1
TGTGCCACCAGCAGAGATCGTGAGGGGGCAGGCAATCAGCCCCAGCATTTT	CATSRDREGAGNQPQHF	few	TRBJ1-5	TRBD1	TRBV15
TGTGCCAGTAGTATAACCGACAGCAGGTATCAGCCCCAGCATTTT	CASSITDSRYQPQHF	NA	TRBJ1-5	NA	TRBV19
TGTGCCAGCAGCCCCGACCAGCGGGCCCCCTACGAGCAGTACTTC	CASSPDQRAPYEQYF	NA	TRBJ2-7	NA	TRBV21-1
TGTGCCAGCAAACCGGGAATGGACAATCAGCCCCAGCATTTT	CASKPGMDNQPQHF	NA	TRBJ1-5	NA	TRBV28
TGCAGCGCCCCGACAGGGGGTACCACTGAAGCTTTCTTT	CSAPTGGTTEAFF	NA	TRBJ1-1	TRBD1	TRBV29-1
TGTGCCAGCAGTGAAACAGGAGGGGATCAGCCCCAGCATTTT	CASSETGGDQPQHF	once	TRBJ1-5	NA	TRBV2
TGTGCCAGCAGTTTAGACGGGACAGGCTTGTACTCCTACGAGCAGTACTTC	CASSLDGTGLYSYEQYF	NA	TRBJ2-7	TRBD1	TRBV28
TGTGCCAGTAGTGACGGGACAGGGATCGAGCAGTACTTC	CASSDGTGIEQYF	NA	TRBJ2-7	TRBD1	TRBV19
TGTGCCAGCAGTTTTAATCCCGGGACAGGGCGGATTGGCTACACCTTC	CASSFNPGTGRIGYTF	NA	TRBJ1-2	TRBD1	TRBV27
TGTGCCAGTAGTATCCAAGGGGCCTACGAGCAGTACTTC	CASSIQGAYEQYF	NA	TRBJ2-7	NA	TRBV19
TGTGCCAGCAGCTTAGGGACAGGGTTCGCCTACGAGCAGTACTTC	CASSLGTGFAYEQYF	NA	TRBJ2-7	TRBD1	TRBV7-9
TGTGCCAGCAGCCCGCGACAGGGCGGGATGGCAGATACGCAGTATTTT	CASSPRQGGMADTQYF	few	TRBJ2-3	NA	TRBV9
TGTGCCATCGGAGGGACAGCCGGGTTACCCTACGAGCAGTACTTC	CAIGGTAGLPYEQYF	NA	TRBJ2-7	NA	TRBV10-3